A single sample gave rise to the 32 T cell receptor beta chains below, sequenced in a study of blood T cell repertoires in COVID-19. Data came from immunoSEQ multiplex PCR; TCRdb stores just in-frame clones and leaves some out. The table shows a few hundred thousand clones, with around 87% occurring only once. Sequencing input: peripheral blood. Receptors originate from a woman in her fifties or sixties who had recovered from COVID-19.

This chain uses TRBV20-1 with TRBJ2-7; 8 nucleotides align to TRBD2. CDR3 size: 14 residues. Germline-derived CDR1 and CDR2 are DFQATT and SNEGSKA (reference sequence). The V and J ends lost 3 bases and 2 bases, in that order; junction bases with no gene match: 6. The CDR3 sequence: CSASGPGLAYEQYF. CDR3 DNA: TGCAGTGCTAGTGGTCCGGGACTAGCCTACGAGCAGTACTTC.

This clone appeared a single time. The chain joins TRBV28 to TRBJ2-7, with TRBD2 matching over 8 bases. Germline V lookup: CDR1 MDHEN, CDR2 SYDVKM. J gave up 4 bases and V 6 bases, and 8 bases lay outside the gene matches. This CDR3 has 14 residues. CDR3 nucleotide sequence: TGTGCCAGCAGCGAAAGACTAGCGCAATACGAGCAGTACTTC. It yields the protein CASSERLAQYEQYF.

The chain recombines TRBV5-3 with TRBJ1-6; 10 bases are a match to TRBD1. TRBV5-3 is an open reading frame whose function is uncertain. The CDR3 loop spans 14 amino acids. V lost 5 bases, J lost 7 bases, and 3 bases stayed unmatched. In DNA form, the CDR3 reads TGTGCCAGAAGTCCGGACAGGGGGAATTCACCCCTCCACTTT. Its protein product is CARSPDRGNSPLHF.

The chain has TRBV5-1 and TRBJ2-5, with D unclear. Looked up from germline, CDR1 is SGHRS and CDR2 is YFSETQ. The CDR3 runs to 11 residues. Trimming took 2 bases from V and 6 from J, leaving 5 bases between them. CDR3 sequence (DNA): TGCGCCAGCAGCTTAGAGAAGACCCAGTACTTC. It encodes CASSLEKTQYF.

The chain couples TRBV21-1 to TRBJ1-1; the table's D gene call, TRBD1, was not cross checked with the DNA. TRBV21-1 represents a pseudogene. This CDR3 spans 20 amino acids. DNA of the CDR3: TGTGCCAGCAGCGTAGAAGGGGGGACAGGGGTCCCGTTCCTGAACACTGAAGCTTTCTTT. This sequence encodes CASSVEGGTGVPFLNTEAFF.

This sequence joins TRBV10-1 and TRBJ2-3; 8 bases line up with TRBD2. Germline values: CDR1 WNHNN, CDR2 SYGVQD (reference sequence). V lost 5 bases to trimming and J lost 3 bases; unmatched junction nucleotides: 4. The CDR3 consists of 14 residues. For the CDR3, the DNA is TGCGCCAGCAGTCCAGCGGGGGATACAGATACGCAGTATTTT. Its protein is CASSPAGDTDTQYF.

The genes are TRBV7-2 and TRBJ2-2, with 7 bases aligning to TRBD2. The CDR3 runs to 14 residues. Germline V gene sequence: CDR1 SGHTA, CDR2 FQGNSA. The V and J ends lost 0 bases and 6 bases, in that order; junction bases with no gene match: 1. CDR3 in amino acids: CASSLAGGAGELFF. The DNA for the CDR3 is TGTGCCAGCAGCTTAGCGGGGGGGGCCGGGGAGCTGTTTTTT.

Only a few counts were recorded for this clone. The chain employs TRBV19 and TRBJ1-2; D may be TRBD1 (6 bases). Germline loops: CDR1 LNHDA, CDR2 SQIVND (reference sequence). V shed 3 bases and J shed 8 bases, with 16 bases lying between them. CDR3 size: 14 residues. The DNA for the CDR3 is TGTGCCAGTAGTATCCAATACAGGGTCGAGGGCTACACCTTC. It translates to CASSIQYRVEGYTF. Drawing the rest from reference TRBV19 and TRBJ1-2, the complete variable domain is DGGITQSPKYLFRKEGQNVTLSCEQNLNHDAMYWYRQDPGQGLRLIYYSQIVNDFQKGDIAEGYSVSREKKESFPLTVTSAQKNPTAFYLCASSIQYRVEGYTFGSGTRLTVV.

Here the CDR3 DNA reads TGTGCCAGCAGCTTGGCAACAGGGGTCCACGAGCAGTACTTC. Protein: CASSLATGVHEQYF. The chain couples TRBV5-6 to TRBJ2-7, with 7 bases matching TRBD1. Germline-derived CDR1 and CDR2 are SGHDT and YYEEEE. CDR3 size: 14 residues. The J segment lost 5 bases and the V segment lost 0 bases, leaving 5 bases of the junction unmatched.

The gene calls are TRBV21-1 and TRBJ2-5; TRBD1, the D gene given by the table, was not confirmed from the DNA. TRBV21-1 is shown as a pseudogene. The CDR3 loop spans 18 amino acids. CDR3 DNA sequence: TGTGCCAGCAGCGATAGCGAATGGTCGGACAGGCCTCCTTCGGGCCAGTACTTC. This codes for CASSDSEWSDRPPSGQYF.

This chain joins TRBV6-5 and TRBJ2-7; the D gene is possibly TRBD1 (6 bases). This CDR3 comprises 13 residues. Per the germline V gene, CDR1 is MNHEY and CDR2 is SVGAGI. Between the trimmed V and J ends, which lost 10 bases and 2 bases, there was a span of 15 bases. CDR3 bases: TGTGCCACTTACAGGGTAGGGACCTACGAGCAGTACTTC. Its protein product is CATYRVGTYEQYF.

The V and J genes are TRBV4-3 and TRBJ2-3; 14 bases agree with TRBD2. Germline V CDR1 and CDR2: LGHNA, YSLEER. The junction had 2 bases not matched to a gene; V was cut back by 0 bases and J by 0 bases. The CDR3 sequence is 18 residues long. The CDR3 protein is CASSQDWTSGGSTDTQYF. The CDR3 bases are TGCGCCAGCAGCCAAGATTGGACTAGCGGGGGGAGCACAGATACGCAGTATTTT.

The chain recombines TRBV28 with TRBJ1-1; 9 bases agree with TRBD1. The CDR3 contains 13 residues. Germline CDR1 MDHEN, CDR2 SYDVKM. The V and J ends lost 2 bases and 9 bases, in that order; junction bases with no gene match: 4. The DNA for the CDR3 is TGTGCCAGCAGTTTACAGGACAGGGGTCAAGCTTTCTTT. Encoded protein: CASSLQDRGQAFF.

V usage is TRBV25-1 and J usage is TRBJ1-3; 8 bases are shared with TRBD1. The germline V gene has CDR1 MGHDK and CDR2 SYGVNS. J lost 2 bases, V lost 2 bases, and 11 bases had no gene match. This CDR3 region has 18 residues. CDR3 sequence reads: CASSELLFDRGPGNTIYF. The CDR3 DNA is TGTGCCAGCAGTGAACTGCTCTTCGACAGGGGTCCTGGAAACACCATATATTTT.

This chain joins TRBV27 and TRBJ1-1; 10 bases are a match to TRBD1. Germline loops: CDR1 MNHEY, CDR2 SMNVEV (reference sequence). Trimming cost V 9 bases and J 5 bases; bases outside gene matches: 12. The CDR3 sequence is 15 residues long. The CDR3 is CASLETGGGMTEAFF. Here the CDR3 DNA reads TGTGCCAGTTTAGAGACAGGGGGCGGCATGACTGAAGCTTTCTTT.

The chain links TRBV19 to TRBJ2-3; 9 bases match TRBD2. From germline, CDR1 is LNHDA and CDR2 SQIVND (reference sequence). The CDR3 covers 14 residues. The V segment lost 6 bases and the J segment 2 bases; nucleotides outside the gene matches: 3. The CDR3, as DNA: TGTGCCAGTAGGTCTAGCGGGAACACAGATACGCAGTATTTT. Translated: CASRSSGNTDTQYF.

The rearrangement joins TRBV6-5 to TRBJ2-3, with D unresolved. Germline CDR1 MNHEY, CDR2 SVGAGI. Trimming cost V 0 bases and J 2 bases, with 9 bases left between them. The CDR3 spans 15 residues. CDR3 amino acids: CASSYSWQDTDTQYF. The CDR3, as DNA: TGTGCCAGCAGTTACTCGTGGCAGGACACAGATACGCAGTATTTT.

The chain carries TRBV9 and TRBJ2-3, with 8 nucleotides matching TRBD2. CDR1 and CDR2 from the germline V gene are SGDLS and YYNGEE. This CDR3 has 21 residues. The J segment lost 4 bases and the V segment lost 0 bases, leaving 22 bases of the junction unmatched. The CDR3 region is CASSVGFLAFWDRGGADTQYF. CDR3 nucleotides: TGTGCCAGCAGCGTAGGTTTTTTGGCTTTCTGGGATCGGGGGGGGGCAGATACGCAGTATTTT.

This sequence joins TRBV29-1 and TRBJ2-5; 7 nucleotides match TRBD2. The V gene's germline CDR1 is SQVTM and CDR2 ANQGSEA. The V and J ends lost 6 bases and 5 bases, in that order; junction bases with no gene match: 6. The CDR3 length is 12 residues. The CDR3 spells CSVGGSGETQYF. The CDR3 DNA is TGCAGCGTCGGCGGGAGCGGTGAGACCCAGTACTTC.

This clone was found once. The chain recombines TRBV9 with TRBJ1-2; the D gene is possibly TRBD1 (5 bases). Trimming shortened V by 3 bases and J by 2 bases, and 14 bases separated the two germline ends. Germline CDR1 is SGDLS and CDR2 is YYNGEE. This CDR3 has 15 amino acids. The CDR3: CASSAPQGVNYGYTF. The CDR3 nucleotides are TGTGCCAGCAGCGCCCCCCAGGGTGTGAACTATGGCTACACCTTC.

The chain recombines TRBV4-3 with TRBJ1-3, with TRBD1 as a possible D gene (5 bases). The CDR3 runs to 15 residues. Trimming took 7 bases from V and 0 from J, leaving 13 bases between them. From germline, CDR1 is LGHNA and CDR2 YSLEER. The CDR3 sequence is CASKRDRNSGNTIYF. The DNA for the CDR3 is TGCGCCAGCAAACGAGACAGAAACTCTGGAAACACCATATATTTT.

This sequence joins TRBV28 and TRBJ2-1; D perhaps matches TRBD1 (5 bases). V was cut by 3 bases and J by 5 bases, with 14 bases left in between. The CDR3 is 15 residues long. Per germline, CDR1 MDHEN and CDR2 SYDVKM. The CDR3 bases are TGTGCCAGCAGTTTGGGCAGGGAAAGGCACAATGAGCAGTTCTTC. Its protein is CASSLGRERHNEQFF.

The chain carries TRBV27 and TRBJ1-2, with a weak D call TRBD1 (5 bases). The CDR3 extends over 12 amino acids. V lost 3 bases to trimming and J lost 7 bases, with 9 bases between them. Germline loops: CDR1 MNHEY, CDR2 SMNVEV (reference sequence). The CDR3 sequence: CASSLGGAGYTF. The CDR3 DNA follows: TGTGCCAGCAGTTTGGGGGGAGCTGGCTACACCTTC.

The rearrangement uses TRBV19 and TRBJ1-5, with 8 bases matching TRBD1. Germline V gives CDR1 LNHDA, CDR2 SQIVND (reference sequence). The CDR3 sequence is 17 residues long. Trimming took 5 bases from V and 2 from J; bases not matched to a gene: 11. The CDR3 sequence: CASSRQDRGRGNQPQHF. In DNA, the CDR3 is TGTGCCAGTAGTCGACAAGACAGGGGACGGGGCAATCAGCCCCAGCATTTT.

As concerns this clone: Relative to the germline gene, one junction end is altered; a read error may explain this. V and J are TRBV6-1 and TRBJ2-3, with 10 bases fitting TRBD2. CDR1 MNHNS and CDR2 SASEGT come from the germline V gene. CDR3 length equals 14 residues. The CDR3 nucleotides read TGTGCCAGCAGGGAAGCGGGGGGGATCGATACGCAGTATTTT. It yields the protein CASREAGGIDTQYF.

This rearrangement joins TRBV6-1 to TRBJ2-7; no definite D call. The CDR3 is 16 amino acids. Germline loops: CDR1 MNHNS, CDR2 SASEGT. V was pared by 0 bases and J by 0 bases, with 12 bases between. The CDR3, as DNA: TGTGCCAGCAGTGAAGCGTCCCCTAGGAGCTCCTACGAGCAGTACTTC. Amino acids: CASSEASPRSSYEQYF.

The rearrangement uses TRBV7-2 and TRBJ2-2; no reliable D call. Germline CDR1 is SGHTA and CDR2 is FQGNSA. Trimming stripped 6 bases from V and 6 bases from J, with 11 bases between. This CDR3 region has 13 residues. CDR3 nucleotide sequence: TGTGCCAGCAGTCTTGAGGATCCCGGGGAGCTGTTTTTT. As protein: CASSLEDPGELFF.

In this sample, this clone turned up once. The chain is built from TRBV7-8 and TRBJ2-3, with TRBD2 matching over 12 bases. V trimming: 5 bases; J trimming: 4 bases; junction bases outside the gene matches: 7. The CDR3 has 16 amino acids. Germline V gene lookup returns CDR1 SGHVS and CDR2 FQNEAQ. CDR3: CASSTRLAGVADTQYF. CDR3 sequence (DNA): TGTGCCAGCAGCACCCGACTAGCGGGGGTCGCAGATACGCAGTATTTT.

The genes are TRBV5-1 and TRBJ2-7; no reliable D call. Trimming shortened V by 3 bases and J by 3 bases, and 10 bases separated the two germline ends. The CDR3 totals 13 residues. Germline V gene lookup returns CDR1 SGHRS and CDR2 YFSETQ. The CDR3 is CASSSGPNYEQYF. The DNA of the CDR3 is TGCGCCAGCAGCTCGGGTCCAAACTACGAGCAGTACTTC.

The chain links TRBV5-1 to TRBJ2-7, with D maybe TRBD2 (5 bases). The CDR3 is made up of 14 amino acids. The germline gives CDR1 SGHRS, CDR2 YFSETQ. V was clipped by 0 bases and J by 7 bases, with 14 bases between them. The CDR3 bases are TGCGCCAGCAGCTTGGGGCCTACCTCGGGGGAGCAGTACTTC. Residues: CASSLGPTSGEQYF.

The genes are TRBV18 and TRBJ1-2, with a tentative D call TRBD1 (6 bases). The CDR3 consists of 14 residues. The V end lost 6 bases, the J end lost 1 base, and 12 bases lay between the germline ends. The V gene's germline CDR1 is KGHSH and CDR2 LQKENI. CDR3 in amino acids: CASSPSGDNYGYTF. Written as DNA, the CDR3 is TGTGCCAGCTCCCCGTCAGGGGATAACTATGGCTACACCTTC.

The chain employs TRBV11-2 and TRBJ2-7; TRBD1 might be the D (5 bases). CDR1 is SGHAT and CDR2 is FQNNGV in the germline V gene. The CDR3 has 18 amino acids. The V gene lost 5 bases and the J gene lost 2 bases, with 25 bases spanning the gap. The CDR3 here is CASSAPLVGQGPTYEQYF. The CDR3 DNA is TGTGCCAGCAGCGCCCCCCTTGTAGGGCAGGGCCCTACCTACGAGCAGTACTTC.